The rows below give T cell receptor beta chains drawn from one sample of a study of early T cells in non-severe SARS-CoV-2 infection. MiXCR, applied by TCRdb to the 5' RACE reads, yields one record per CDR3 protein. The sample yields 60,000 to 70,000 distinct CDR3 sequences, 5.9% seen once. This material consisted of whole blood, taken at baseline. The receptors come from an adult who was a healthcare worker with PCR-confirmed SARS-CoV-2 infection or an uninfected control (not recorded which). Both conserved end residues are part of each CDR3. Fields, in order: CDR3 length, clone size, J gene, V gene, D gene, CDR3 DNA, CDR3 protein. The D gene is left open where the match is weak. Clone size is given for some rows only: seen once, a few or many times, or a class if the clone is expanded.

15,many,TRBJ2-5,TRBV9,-,TGTGCCAGCAGCGTAGCTCCCTCCAGCCAAGAGACCCAGTACTTC,CASSVAPSSQETQYF
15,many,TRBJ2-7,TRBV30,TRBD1,TGTGCCTGGAGACTTGGGACAGGACCTGTCTACGAGCAGTACTTC,CAWRLGTGPVYEQYF
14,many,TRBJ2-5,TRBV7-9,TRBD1,TGTGCCAGCAGCGAGGGGACAGTCCAAGAGACCCAGTACTTC,CASSEGTVQETQYF
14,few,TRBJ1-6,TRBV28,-,TGTGCCAGCAGTTTAGTCTCCTATAATTCACCCCTCCACTTT,CASSLVSYNSPLHF
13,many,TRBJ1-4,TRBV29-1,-,TGCAGCGCCCTCAGGGGCCGCAATGAAAAACTGTTTTTT,CSALRGRNEKLFF
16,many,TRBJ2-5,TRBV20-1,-,TGCAGTGCTAGAGATCTCTTGCAGGGGCCTCAAGAGACCCAGTACTTC,CSARDLLQGPQETQYF
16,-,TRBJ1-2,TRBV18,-,TGTGCCAGCTCACCAATGGGTCGGCAGTCTAACTATGGCTACACCTTC,CASSPMGRQSNYGYTF
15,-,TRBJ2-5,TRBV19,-,TGTGCCAGTAGTATGGGGGTCCTGAACCAAGAGACCCAGTACTTC,CASSMGVLNQETQYF
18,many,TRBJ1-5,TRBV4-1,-,TGCGCCAGCAGCCAAGAAAAGAGGGACGCCTATAGCAATCAGCCCCAGCATTTT,CASSQEKRDAYSNQPQHF
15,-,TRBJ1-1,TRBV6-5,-,TGTGCCAGCAGTTACTCGATTTCAGTGAACACTGAAGCTTTCTTT,CASSYSISVNTEAFF
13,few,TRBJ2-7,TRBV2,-,TGTGCCAGTCTCGGACAGAAAATCGTACGAGGGTACTTC,CASLGQKIVRGYF
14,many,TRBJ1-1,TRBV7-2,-,TGTGCCAGCAGCGTAGGGGCGACCTTCGGCGAAGCTTTCTTT,CASSVGATFGEAFF
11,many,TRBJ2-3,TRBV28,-,TGTGCCAGCAGTCGTTCAGATACGCAGTATTTT,CASSRSDTQYF
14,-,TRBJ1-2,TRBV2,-,TGTGCCAGCAGTGTAACCCCAGGGGTGGAAGGCTACACCTTC,CASSVTPGVEGYTF
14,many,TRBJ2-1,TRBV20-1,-,TGCAGTGCTAGTCGGGGTCCGCAATACAATGAGCAGTTCTTC,CSASRGPQYNEQFF
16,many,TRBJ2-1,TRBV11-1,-,TGTGCCAGCAGCTCCTACACCGGCAGCTCCTACAATGAGCAGTTCTTC,CASSSYTGSSYNEQFF
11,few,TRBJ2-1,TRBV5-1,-,TGCGCCAGCAGTACGGAAAATGAGCAGTTCTTC,CASSTENEQFF
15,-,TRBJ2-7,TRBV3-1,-,TGTGCCAGCAGCCAACAGGGGGGCATCTCCTACGAGCAGTACTTC,CASSQQGGISYEQYF